One and the same sample provided the 7 T cell receptor beta chains below, sequenced in a study of blood T cell repertoires in COVID-19 (dated by TCRdb to about 2020). Library preparation was by the immunoSEQ multiplex PCR assay. TCRdb's version of the immuneACCESS table is confined to in-frame rearrangements and falls short of the full clone set. An unresolved V gene accounts for under half of the shortfall where checked; the remainder is of unknown origin. The sample table lists 250,000 to 300,000 clones, approximately 80% of them with a count of one. The top ten hold approximately 4% of the sample. Sequencing was performed on peripheral blood. These receptors all come from a man in his sixties with acute or convalescent COVID-19.

V is TRBV7-3 and J is TRBJ1-1, with TRBD1 identical over 9 bases. Losses at the gene ends were 5 bases for V and 4 bases for J; bases not matched to a gene: 5. This CDR3 is built from 14 residues. The germline V gene has CDR1 SGHTA and CDR2 FQGTGA. The CDR3 DNA reads TGTGCCAGCAGCCCGGACAGGGGCGTCACTGAAGCTTTCTTT. Translation: CASSPDRGVTEAFF. Full variable domain (missing parts from reference TRBV7-3 and TRBJ1-1): GAGVSQTPSNKVTEKGKYVELRCDPISGHTALYWYRQSLGQGPEFLIYFQGTGAADDSGLPNDRFFAVRPEGSVSTLKIQRTERGDSAVYLCASSPDRGVTEAFFGQGTRLTVV.

CDR3 in amino acids: CASSQGTGSPLHF. CDR3 nucleotides: TGTGCCAGCAGCCAAGGGACAGGATCACCCCTCCACTTT. The chain carries TRBV3-1 (or the pseudogene TRBV3-2) and TRBJ1-6; TRBD1 matches at 7 bases. This CDR3 is 13 amino acids long. V trimming: 1 base; J trimming: 10 bases; junction bases outside the gene matches: 1. Germline-derived CDR1 and CDR2 are LGHDT and YNNKEL (reference sequence).

This clone appeared a single time. The chain combines TRBV27 with TRBJ2-2; 10 bases line up with TRBD1. The germline V gene encodes CDR1 MNHEY and CDR2 SMNVEV (reference sequence). This CDR3 comprises 17 residues. Trimming at V came to 6 bases and at J to 5 bases, leaving 12 bases not matched to a gene. CDR3 nucleotides: TGTGCCAGCAGAAAGGGGGCGGGACAGGGGTTGACCGGGGAGCTGTTTTTT. Residues: CASRKGAGQGLTGELFF.

V gene TRBV18 combines with J gene TRBJ2-3; a weak D match, TRBD2 (5 bases). Trimming shortened V by 1 base and J by 4 bases, and 12 bases separated the two germline ends. Germline assignment: CDR1 KGHSH and CDR2 LQKENI. This CDR3 spans 15 amino acids. CDR3 protein: CASSPLEAGADTQYF. The CDR3 bases are TGTGCCAGCTCACCACTGGAGGCGGGCGCAGATACGCAGTATTTT.

A word on this clone: The identical CDR3 is also encoded by other nucleotide sequences in the sample. This CDR3 is CSARDPNTIYF. The CDR3 DNA reads TGCAGTGCTAGAGACCCTAACACCATATATTTT. J is TRBJ1-3 and V is TRBV20-1, with unresolved D. The CDR3 consists of 11 residues. CDR1 is DFQATT and CDR2 is SNEGSKA in the germline V gene (reference sequence). Trimming pared 0 bases from V and 7 bases from J, leaving 4 bases between.

This chain connects TRBV5-1 to TRBJ2-1; possible D gene TRBD1, 9 bases. The CDR3 has 14 residues. V was pared by 2 bases and J by 7 bases, with 13 bases between. Germline values: CDR1 SGHRS, CDR2 YFSETQ. CDR3 DNA sequence: TGCGCCAGCAGCTTTAGCGGGACAGGGAATGAGCAGTTCTTC. Translating it yields CASSFSGTGNEQFF.

J is TRBJ2-5 and V is TRBV3-1 (or the pseudogene TRBV3-2); D not resolved. Trimming stripped 0 bases from V and 6 bases from J, with 14 bases between. Germline V lookup: CDR1 LGHDT, CDR2 YNNKEL (reference sequence). The CDR3 length is 15 residues. CDR3 amino acids: CASSQDSGFLKTQYF. DNA of the CDR3: TGTGCCAGCAGCCAAGACTCCGGGTTCTTAAAGACCCAGTACTTC.